Listed here are 28 T cell receptor beta chains from one sample, sequenced in a study of T cell clones after liver transplantation. Clones were sequenced by immunoSEQ multiplex PCR, and TCRdb holds only the in-frame ones, with some missing. The sample lists roughly 62,000 clones; approximately 70% were seen once. This specimen was CD4+ T cells from blood, taken at the approximately 16-month timepoint. These receptors all stem from a human patient who received a liver transplant. The graft donor may have given rise to some T cells.

This clone turned up a few times. The chain recombines TRBV19 with TRBJ2-2; possibly TRBD1 for D (6 bases). Germline CDR1 and CDR2: LNHDA and SQIVND (reference sequence). CDR3 length equals 18 residues. The germline V and J ends were trimmed by 3 bases and 4 bases, with 21 bases remaining between them. The CDR3 region is CASSMGHGLGLGTGELFF. The CDR3 DNA reads as TGTGCCAGTAGTATGGGACACGGACTGGGGCTCGGCACCGGGGAGCTGTTTTTT.

The rearrangement joins TRBV6-5 to TRBJ1-2; tentative D call: TRBD1 (5 bases). V shed 7 bases and J shed 4 bases, with 13 bases lying between them. Germline assignment: CDR1 MNHEY and CDR2 SVGAGI. The CDR3 is 13 residues long. The CDR3 DNA reads as TGTGCCAGCAACAGCCCGGGGGTCTATGGCTACACCTTC. Residues: CASNSPGVYGYTF.

This chain joins TRBV28 and TRBJ1-5; D remains ambiguous. Trimming pared 1 base from V and 7 bases from J, leaving 5 bases between. Per the germline V gene, CDR1 is MDHEN and CDR2 is SYDVKM. CDR3 length: 12 amino acids. CDR3 coding DNA: TGTGCCAGCAGTTTATCATCCCAGCCCCAGCATTTT. Protein sequence: CASSLSSQPQHF.

CDR3 sequence: CASRTGGIYGYTF. The CDR3 region has the DNA TGTGCCAGCAGGACAGGGGGAATCTATGGCTACACCTTC. V and J are TRBV28 and TRBJ1-2; TRBD1 aligns across 9 bases. Germline V gives CDR1 MDHEN, CDR2 SYDVKM. There are 13 residues in the CDR3. J was trimmed by 4 bases and V by 6 bases; bases with no gene match: 3.

This clone was recorded only once. The chain uses TRBV30 and TRBJ1-1, with D possibly matching TRBD1 (6 bases). With 0 bases removed from V and 5 bases from J, the gap between germline ends came to 22 bases. This CDR3 spans 17 amino acids. Germline assignment: CDR1 GTSNPN and CDR2 SVGIG (reference sequence). CDR3 coding DNA: TGTGCCTGGAGTGTAGGAGGCGGGGGCAGGGGAGGAACTGAAGCTTTCTTT. Its protein is CAWSVGGGGRGGTEAFF.

The chain employs TRBV30 and TRBJ1-5; no definite D call. Looked up from germline, CDR1 is GTSNPN and CDR2 is SVGIG (reference sequence). Trimming pared 1 base from V and 2 bases from J, leaving 6 bases between. The CDR3 has 13 residues. The CDR3 loop reads CAWSDSGNQPQHF. The CDR3 DNA follows: TGTGCCTGGAGTGACAGCGGCAATCAGCCCCAGCATTTT.

This chain joins TRBV28 and TRBJ1-5; D call uncertain. V lost 2 bases and J 0 bases, leaving 2 bases between the germline ends. CDR1 MDHEN and CDR2 SYDVKM come from the germline V gene. The CDR3 is 13 residues long. CDR3 bases: TGTGCCAGCAGTTTAAGTAGCAATCAGCCCCAGCATTTT. Residues: CASSLSSNQPQHF.

This clone was recorded a few times. V is TRBV7-6 and J is TRBJ2-7, with TRBD2 matching 7 bases. V gave up 5 bases and J gave up 2 bases; unmatched junction bases: 3. CDR3 length: 13 residues. Germline-derived CDR1 and CDR2 are SGHVS and FNYEAQ. The CDR3 region is CASSTGGTYEQYF. Written as DNA, the CDR3 is TGTGCCAGCAGCACCGGGGGGACCTACGAGCAGTACTTC.

J is TRBJ1-4 and V is TRBV7-2; 11 bases agree with TRBD1. Germline CDR1 SGHTA, CDR2 FQGNSA. This CDR3 spans 15 amino acids. V lost 1 base and J lost 7; bases outside the gene matches: 2. CDR3 amino acids: CASSLGGTGGEKLFF. The CDR3 DNA follows: TGTGCCAGCAGCTTAGGCGGGACAGGGGGTGAAAAACTGTTTTTT.

CDR3 sequence (DNA): TGTGCCACTCATGCAGGGGGCAAGAGCAATCAGCCCCAGCATTTT. This sequence encodes CATHAGGKSNQPQHF. The V and J genes are TRBV15 and TRBJ1-5, with 8 bases aligning to TRBD1. The trim removed 9 bases at V and 1 base at J, leaving 8 bases unmatched. CDR3 length equals 15 residues. Germline CDR1 and CDR2: LNHNV and YYDKDF (reference sequence).

This clone was detected a few times. As DNA, the CDR3 is TGCGCCAGCAGCACCCCCCAGGGGGGCACCGGGGAGCTGTTTTTT. As protein: CASSTPQGGTGELFF. V and J are TRBV5-1 and TRBJ2-2, with D tentatively TRBD1 (7 bases). This CDR3 has 15 amino acids. V was cut by 4 bases and J by 4 bases, with 14 bases left in between. Germline lookup yields CDR1 SGHRS and CDR2 YFSETQ.

The genes are TRBV6-6 and TRBJ1-5; D remains unclear. The CDR3 covers 16 residues. CDR1 is MNHNY and CDR2 is SVGAGI in the germline V gene (reference sequence). The V and J ends lost 1 base and 2 bases respectively, with 12 bases between them. CDR3 nucleotide sequence: TGTGCCAGCAGTTACTTCCCAGGTGAGGGCAATCAGCCCCAGCATTTT. It translates to CASSYFPGEGNQPQHF.

On this clone: Additional DNA sequences in this sample encode the identical CDR3. V is TRBV18 and J is TRBJ1-6; 9 positions match TRBD1. Germline CDR1 KGHSH, CDR2 LQKENI. The CDR3 contains 13 residues. V gave up 6 bases and J gave up 10 bases; unmatched junction bases: 4. The CDR3 reads CASSLDRGSPLHF. The CDR3 region has the DNA TGTGCCAGCTCGCTCGACAGGGGGTCACCCCTCCACTTT. The variable domain in full, completed from reference TRBV18 and TRBJ1-6, reads NAGVMQNPRHLVRRRGQEARLRCSPMKGHSHVYWYRQLPEEGLKFMVYLQKENIIDESGMPKERFSAEFPKEGPSILRIQQVVRGDSAAYFCASSLDRGSPLHFGNGTRLTVT.

In its sample, this clone was seen many times. V is TRBV6-1 and J is TRBJ1-1; D is ambiguous. The germline V and J ends were trimmed by 5 bases and 1 base, with 14 bases remaining between them. The CDR3 is 15 residues long. Germline CDR1 is MNHNS and CDR2 is SASEGT. Written as DNA, the CDR3 is TGTGCCAGCAGTCGTACAGAGAATAGGAACACTGAAGCTTTCTTT. Its protein product is CASSRTENRNTEAFF.

V and J are TRBV29-1 and TRBJ2-3, with 7 bases fitting TRBD2. The J segment lost 2 bases and the V segment lost 5 bases, leaving 10 bases of the junction unmatched. The length of the CDR3 is 15 residues. Germline assignment: CDR1 SQVTM and CDR2 ANQGSEA. CDR3 in DNA: TGCAGCGTTCGTGCAGCGGGAACGTACACAGATACGCAGTATTTT. Translating it yields CSVRAAGTYTDTQYF.

This clone was detected only once. This chain connects TRBV15 to TRBJ1-5; D ambiguous. V gave up 0 bases and J gave up 8 bases, with 8 bases separating them. Germline V gives CDR1 LNHNV, CDR2 YYDKDF (reference sequence). The CDR3 totals 13 residues. Here the CDR3 reads CATSRDFTEPQHF. CDR3 bases: TGTGCCACCAGCAGAGATTTCACGGAGCCCCAGCATTTT. Using reference TRBV15 and TRBJ1-5 for the parts outside the CDR3, the full variable domain is DAMVIQNPRYQVTQFGKPVTLSCSQTLNHNVMYWYQQKSSQAPKLLFHYYDKDFNNEADTPDNFQSRRPNTSFCFLDIRSPGLGDTAMYLCATSRDFTEPQHFGDGTRLSIL.

V is TRBV28 and J is TRBJ2-3, with 8 positions matching TRBD2. This CDR3 contains 15 residues. The germline V gene has CDR1 MDHEN and CDR2 SYDVKM. With V trimmed by 4 bases and J by 4 bases, 7 bases remained unmatched. The CDR3 nucleotides are TGTGCCAGCAGTTCCCCGGGACTAGTAGCAGATACGCAGTATTTT. The encoded protein is CASSSPGLVADTQYF.

The chain couples TRBV19 to TRBJ1-6, with D maybe TRBD1 (5 bases). The germline gives CDR1 LNHDA, CDR2 SQIVND (reference sequence). V was pared by 5 bases and J by 14 bases, with 25 bases between. The CDR3 is 16 residues long. The CDR3 spells CASSHIGGSLAMALHF. In nucleotides, the CDR3 is TGTGCCAGTAGTCACATCGGGGGGTCCCTTGCAATGGCCCTCCACTTT. Full variable domain (missing parts from reference TRBV19 and TRBJ1-6): DGGITQSPKYLFRKEGQNVTLSCEQNLNHDAMYWYRQDPGQGLRLIYYSQIVNDFQKGDIAEGYSVSREKKESFPLTVTSAQKNPTAFYLCASSHIGGSLAMALHFGNGTRLTVT.

The chain recombines TRBV7-8 with TRBJ2-5, with D possibly matching TRBD2 (6 bases). The germline V and J ends were trimmed by 5 bases and 4 bases, with 17 bases remaining between them. The length of the CDR3 is 15 residues. The V gene's germline CDR1 is SGHVS and CDR2 FQNEAQ. The CDR3 sequence is CASSEPGLLVETQYF. CDR3 sequence (DNA): TGTGCCAGCAGCGAACCGGGACTCCTAGTAGAGACCCAGTACTTC. Combining the CDR3 with reference TRBV7-8 and TRBJ2-5 gives the whole variable domain GAGVSQSPRYKVAKRGQDVALRCDPISGHVSLFWYQQALGQGPEFLTYFQNEAQLDKSGLPSDRFFAERPEGSVSTLKIQRTQQEDSAVYLCASSEPGLLVETQYFGPGTRLLVL.

This chain uses TRBV4-1 with TRBJ2-5; TRBD1 matches at 12 bases. The CDR3 extends over 14 amino acids. Germline loops: CDR1 MGHRA, CDR2 YSYEKL. V lost 4 bases to trimming and J lost 4 bases; unmatched junction nucleotides: 1. The CDR3 nucleotides read TGCGCCAGCAGCCCGGGACAGGGGGCAGAGACCCAGTACTTC. As protein: CASSPGQGAETQYF.

The chain uses TRBV25-1 and TRBJ2-1, with 8 bases fitting TRBD1. The CDR3 contains 15 residues. Germline V CDR1 and CDR2: MGHDK, SYGVNS. V gave up 4 bases and J gave up 6 bases; unmatched junction bases: 8. For the CDR3, the DNA is TGTGCCAGCAGTGCACAGGGGGGAGGATTCAATGAGCAGTTCTTC. This encodes CASSAQGGGFNEQFF.

The gene calls are TRBV28 and TRBJ2-2; D unresolved. The CDR3 has 14 residues. Trimming stripped 6 bases from V and 6 bases from J, with 14 bases between. Looked up from germline, CDR1 is MDHEN and CDR2 is SYDVKM. As DNA, the CDR3 is TGTGCCAGCAGCCCCCCCCTCCTGGCCGGGGAGCTGTTTTTT. Its protein product is CASSPPLLAGELFF.

The chain has TRBV30 and TRBJ1-1; unclear D gene. V lost 0 bases, J lost 3 bases, and 8 bases lay in between. From germline, CDR1 is GTSNPN and CDR2 SVGIG (reference sequence). The CDR3 has 13 amino acids. The CDR3 loop reads CAWSVGWDTEAFF. The DNA for the CDR3 is TGTGCCTGGAGTGTCGGTTGGGACACTGAAGCTTTCTTT.

The chain employs TRBV15 and TRBJ1-3; no firm D call. The V and J ends lost 1 base and 4 bases respectively, with 2 bases between them. The CDR3 is made up of 12 amino acids. Germline V lookup: CDR1 LNHNV, CDR2 YYDKDF (reference sequence). The chain's CDR3 is CATSRVGNTIYF. CDR3 DNA: TGTGCCACCAGCAGAGTCGGAAACACCATATATTTT.

The V and J genes are TRBV11-2 and TRBJ2-3; D might be TRBD2 (5 bases). The germline V gene has CDR1 SGHAT and CDR2 FQNNGV. The CDR3 consists of 14 residues. Trimming left V 5 bases short and J 0 bases short, with 9 bases between. CDR3 amino acids: CASSRTPSTDTQYF. The CDR3 DNA sequence: TGTGCCAGCAGCCGGACTCCTAGCACAGATACGCAGTATTTT.

The chain couples TRBV18 to TRBJ1-1, with unresolved D. CDR1 is KGHSH, CDR2 LQKENI, per germline. The CDR3 sequence is 13 residues long. Between the trimmed V and J ends, which lost 6 bases and 1 base, there was a span of 9 bases. The CDR3, as DNA: TGTGCCAGCTCTCACGGGGAGAACACTGAAGCTTTCTTT. This translates into CASSHGENTEAFF. The full variable domain, rest sourced from reference TRBV18 and TRBJ1-1, is NAGVMQNPRHLVRRRGQEARLRCSPMKGHSHVYWYRQLPEEGLKFMVYLQKENIIDESGMPKERFSAEFPKEGPSILRIQQVVRGDSAAYFCASSHGENTEAFFGQGTRLTVV.

This clone turned up a few times. The chain recombines TRBV2 with TRBJ2-5; possibly TRBD2 for D (5 bases). Between the trimmed V and J ends, which lost 6 bases and 2 bases, there was a span of 10 bases. This CDR3 is 13 amino acids long. Germline CDR1 reads SNHLY; CDR2 reads FYNNEI. This CDR3 reads CASSPDLQETQYF. Written as DNA, the CDR3 is TGTGCCAGCAGCCCGGACTTACAAGAGACCCAGTACTTC. The full variable domain, rest sourced from reference TRBV2 and TRBJ2-5, is EPEVTQTPSHQVTQMGQEVILRCVPISNHLYFYWYRQILGQKVEFLVSFYNNEISEKSEIFDDQFSVERPDGSNFTLKIRSTKLEDSAMYFCASSPDLQETQYFGPGTRLLVL.

The chain employs TRBV28 and TRBJ1-5, with a possible D match to TRBD1 (6 bases). Looked up from germline, CDR1 is MDHEN and CDR2 is SYDVKM. The CDR3 has 15 amino acids. V lost 3 bases and J 2 bases, leaving 11 bases between the germline ends. In DNA form, the CDR3 reads TGTGCCAGCAGTTTGGCAGGGGTTGGCAATCAGCCCCAGCATTTT. Protein product: CASSLAGVGNQPQHF.